This T cell receptor (beta chain) is drawn from a study of T cells after yellow fever vaccination. One entry per CDR3 protein, called by TCRdb with MiXCR from the 5' RACE reads. The data show around 360,000 distinct CDR3 sequences, with under 14% seen just once and more than 15% held by the top ten. This clonotype was observed a few times. This sequence originates from a man aged 18 to 29 who received the YFV17D yellow fever vaccine. Material: PBMCs, obtained on the day of the first yellow fever vaccination.

Here the CDR3 DNA reads TGTGCCAGCAGAGGCCCTGGTCGCACAGATACGCAGTATTTT. As protein: CASRGPGRTDTQYF. This chain joins TRBV7-6 and TRBJ2-3; D call uncertain. The CDR3 contains 14 residues. From germline, CDR1 is SGHVS and CDR2 FNYEAQ. The V end was cut by 6 bases, the J end by 1 base, with 11 bases between.